Below, 15 T cell receptor beta chains from the same sample are listed, as sequenced in a study of blood T cell repertoires in COVID-19. Sequenced by immunoSEQ multiplex PCR; TCRdb stores in-frame clones only, minus some. Of 250,000 to 300,000 clones listed, 75% to 90% are singletons. Sequencing was done on a sample of peripheral blood. All receptors derive from a woman aged 55-70 years with acute or convalescent COVID-19.

V is TRBV7-9 and J is TRBJ2-5; weak D call: TRBD2 (6 bases). The CDR3 has 16 residues. The germline V and J ends were trimmed by 2 bases and 5 bases, with 18 bases remaining between them. CDR1 is SEHNR, CDR2 FQNEAQ, per germline (reference sequence). Here the CDR3 reads CASSLTAEGGHETQYF. The DNA of the CDR3 is TGTGCCAGCAGCTTAACCGCGGAGGGCGGACACGAGACCCAGTACTTC.

The rearrangement links TRBV11-2 to TRBJ1-2; D perhaps matches TRBD1 (6 bases). In germline, CDR1 is SGHAT, CDR2 FQNNGV. The CDR3 totals 13 residues. V dropped 1 base and J dropped 7 bases, with 10 bases sitting between them. The DNA for the CDR3 is TGTGCCAGCAGCTTAGCGGGGGGCAGTGGCTACACCTTC. Encoded protein: CASSLAGGSGYTF.

This rearrangement joins TRBV27 to TRBJ2-7, with 9 bases lining up with TRBD1. Losses at the gene ends were 5 bases for V and 4 bases for J; bases not matched to a gene: 6. This CDR3 is 14 amino acids long. Germline CDR1 MNHEY, CDR2 SMNVEV (reference sequence). The CDR3 nucleotides read TGTGCCAGCAGTGGGGGGGACAGGGTGTACGAGCAGTACTTC. Protein sequence: CASSGGDRVYEQYF.

V usage is TRBV5-1 and J usage is TRBJ1-4, with unresolved D. Germline CDR1 SGHRS, CDR2 YFSETQ. CDR3 length equals 15 residues. V lost 0 bases, J lost 3 bases, and 9 bases lay in between. The CDR3: CASSLAGDANEKLFF. For the CDR3, the DNA is TGCGCCAGCAGCTTGGCCGGGGATGCTAATGAAAAACTGTTTTTT.

As for this clone: Other nucleotide sequences in the sample specify the same CDR3. The rearrangement links TRBV28 to TRBJ1-2, with 7 bases aligning to TRBD1. The CDR3 is made up of 13 amino acids. Trimming at V came to 6 bases and at J to 4 bases, leaving 5 bases not matched to a gene. Per germline, CDR1 MDHEN and CDR2 SYDVKM. CDR3: CASSLDRVYGYTF. The CDR3 nucleotides read TGTGCCAGCAGCCTAGACAGGGTCTATGGCTACACCTTC.

The rearrangement joins TRBV19 to TRBJ2-7, with 9 bases identical to TRBD1. Trimming at V came to 6 bases and at J to 4 bases, leaving 7 bases not matched to a gene. Looked up from germline, CDR1 is LNHDA and CDR2 is SQIVND (reference sequence). The CDR3 totals 14 residues. CDR3 amino acids: CASRGQGNYYEQYF. Here the CDR3 DNA reads TGTGCCAGTAGAGGACAGGGGAATTATTACGAGCAGTACTTC.

V gene TRBV30 combines with J gene TRBJ1-3, with unresolved D. Trimming left V 5 bases short and J 4 bases short, with 6 bases between. This CDR3 spans 11 amino acids. Germline V gene lookup returns CDR1 GTSNPN and CDR2 SVGIG (reference sequence). Here the CDR3 reads CAWVGGNTIYF. The CDR3 DNA reads as TGTGCCTGGGTCGGGGGAAACACCATATATTTT.

The chain employs TRBV28 and TRBJ1-5; no definite D call. CDR1 is MDHEN, CDR2 SYDVKM, per germline. Trimming removed 6 bases at V and 1 base at J, with 7 bases between. This CDR3 region has 13 residues. The CDR3 is CASRTGSNQPQHF. As DNA, the CDR3 is TGTGCCAGCAGAACCGGGAGCAATCAGCCCCAGCATTTT.

This clone occurred once. This chain uses TRBV5-5 with TRBJ2-3, with TRBD1 matching over 7 bases. Trimming cost V 3 bases and J 2 bases; bases outside gene matches: 3. Germline CDR1 and CDR2: SGHKS and YYEKEE (reference sequence). This CDR3 has 14 residues. The CDR3 region is CASSSGTDTDTQYF. In DNA, the CDR3 is TGTGCCAGCAGCTCCGGGACAGACACAGATACGCAGTATTTT.

This rearrangement joins TRBV6-4 to TRBJ2-7, with 14 bases that match TRBD2. The CDR3 spans 18 residues. J was trimmed by 5 bases and V by 6 bases; bases with no gene match: 15. Germline-derived CDR1 and CDR2 are MRHNA and SNTAGT. The CDR3: CASRKEGLAGEVNHEQYF. Written as DNA, the CDR3 is TGTGCCAGCAGGAAGGAGGGACTAGCGGGAGAGGTAAATCACGAGCAGTACTTC.

This clone appeared a few times. V is TRBV2 and J is TRBJ2-4; 8 bases are a match to TRBD1. The CDR3 has 15 residues. The ends lost 5 bases at V and 1 base at J; junction bases unmatched: 4. From germline, CDR1 is SNHLY and CDR2 FYNNEI. The CDR3: CASSRQGRAKNIQYF. The CDR3 DNA reads as TGTGCCAGCAGTCGACAGGGGCGCGCCAAAAACATTCAGTACTTC.

CDR3 protein: CASSLGGEGSPLHF. The CDR3 bases are TGCGCCAGCAGCTTGGGTGGGGAGGGTTCACCCCTCCACTTT. This chain uses TRBV5-1 with TRBJ1-6; D is unresolved. The length of the CDR3 is 14 residues. Germline-derived CDR1 and CDR2 are SGHRS and YFSETQ. Trimming stripped 0 bases from V and 9 bases from J, with 10 bases between.

V usage is TRBV27 and J usage is TRBJ2-2; TRBD2 matches 7 bases. Germline CDR1 MNHEY, CDR2 SMNVEV (reference sequence). The CDR3 covers 20 residues. The V segment lost 3 bases and the J segment 2 bases; nucleotides outside the gene matches: 18. This CDR3 reads CASSFLYPKRGSFNTGELFF. In DNA, the CDR3 is TGTGCCAGCAGTTTCCTATACCCCAAGCGGGGATCCTTCAACACCGGGGAGCTGTTTTTT.

The chain has TRBV6-2 or TRBV6-3 and TRBJ2-6; TRBD1 aligns across 7 bases. This CDR3 is built from 18 residues. The V segment lost 3 bases and the J segment 0 bases; nucleotides outside the gene matches: 8. CDR1 and CDR2 (germline): MNHEY, SVGEGT. CDR3 sequence (DNA): TGTGCCAGCAGTTATCTCCCAGGGGGAAGCTCTGGGGCCAACGTCCTGACTTTC. It yields the protein CASSYLPGGSSGANVLTF.

The rearrangement links TRBV9 to TRBJ2-1; 12 bases match TRBD2. The V segment lost 5 bases and the J segment 8 bases; nucleotides outside the gene matches: 8. CDR1 and CDR2 (germline): SGDLS, YYNGEE. This CDR3 region has 15 residues. The DNA for the CDR3 is TGTGCCAGCAGTCCTGCTAGCGGGGGGGCCGATGAGCAGTTCTTC. This encodes CASSPASGGADEQFF.